The 9 T cell receptor beta chains below all came from one sample that was sequenced in a study of OX40 agonist ivuxolimab in advanced cancers. Method: immunoSEQ multiplex PCR; TCRdb's copy keeps in-frame clones and lacks some. The sample yields fewer than 140,000 clones, approximately 90% seen once. The sample was CD4+ or CD8+ T cells sorted from blood, taken in a trial of the OX40 agonist ivuxolimab. Receptor source: an adult with an advanced solid tumor such as melanoma, head and neck, liver or kidney cancer.

The sample holds a few counts of this clone. The chain carries TRBV7-8 and TRBJ1-6, with 12 bases fitting TRBD1. The CDR3 totals 16 residues. With V trimmed by 5 bases and J by 7 bases, 6 bases remained unmatched. Germline loops: CDR1 SGHVS, CDR2 FQNEAQ. The CDR3, as DNA: TGTGCCAGCAGCCAGGGGACAGGGGGCGGGAATTCACCCCTCCACTTT. Protein: CASSQGTGGGNSPLHF.

This sequence joins TRBV29-1 and TRBJ2-1; D is unresolved. This CDR3 has 14 amino acids. V lost 5 bases, J lost 9 bases, and 20 bases lay in between. Germline V gene lookup returns CDR1 SQVTM and CDR2 ANQGSEA. This CDR3 reads CSVPSDGLASEQFF. In nucleotides, the CDR3 is TGCAGCGTTCCTAGTGACGGCCTTGCCTCTGAGCAGTTCTTC.

This chain connects TRBV18 to TRBJ2-3; D remains ambiguous. Germline-derived CDR1 and CDR2 are KGHSH and LQKENI. V gave up 0 bases and J gave up 2 bases, with 6 bases separating them. This CDR3 spans 14 amino acids. The DNA of the CDR3 is TGTGCCAGCTCACCACCGACAATCACAGATACGCAGTATTTT. Amino acids: CASSPPTITDTQYF. Complete variable domain (other parts from reference TRBV18 and TRBJ2-3): NAGVMQNPRHLVRRRGQEARLRCSPMKGHSHVYWYRQLPEEGLKFMVYLQKENIIDESGMPKERFSAEFPKEGPSILRIQQVVRGDSAAYFCASSPPTITDTQYFGPGTRLTVL.

The chain joins TRBV28 to TRBJ1-2; tentative D call: TRBD1 (6 bases). V lost 4 bases and J 9 bases, leaving 12 bases between the germline ends. CDR1 and CDR2 (germline): MDHEN, SYDVKM. The CDR3 covers 12 residues. This CDR3 reads CASSSQGRSYTF. CDR3 DNA sequence: TGTGCCAGCAGTTCACAGGGTAGGAGCTACACCTTC.

This clone was recorded once. The V gene is TRBV10-2, the J gene TRBJ2-7; 11 positions match TRBD1. Germline V lookup: CDR1 WSHSY, CDR2 SAAADI. This CDR3 contains 16 residues. Trimming cost V 4 bases and J 0 bases; bases outside gene matches: 5. The CDR3 region is CASSAAGTGGSYEQYF. CDR3 bases: TGCGCCAGCAGTGCCGCCGGGACAGGGGGCTCCTACGAGCAGTACTTC.

The chain recombines TRBV19 with TRBJ1-2; possible D gene TRBD1, 5 bases. The CDR3 extends over 14 amino acids. The V end lost 7 bases, the J end lost 6 bases, and 18 bases lay between the germline ends. The germline V gene has CDR1 LNHDA and CDR2 SQIVND (reference sequence). The CDR3 DNA reads TGTGCCAGTACCTTAGGGGCGGGGAGCGATGGCTACACCTTC. As protein: CASTLGAGSDGYTF. The full variable domain, completed using reference TRBV19 and TRBJ1-2, is DGGITQSPKYLFRKEGQNVTLSCEQNLNHDAMYWYRQDPGQGLRLIYYSQIVNDFQKGDIAEGYSVSREKKESFPLTVTSAQKNPTAFYLCASTLGAGSDGYTFGSGTRLTVV.

The chain employs TRBV25-1 and TRBJ2-3; a possible D gene is TRBD2 (5 bases). In germline, CDR1 is MGHDK, CDR2 SYGVNS. Trimming pared 3 bases from V and 5 bases from J, leaving 6 bases between. CDR3 length equals 12 residues. CDR3 amino acids: CASSDAGDTQYF. The CDR3 coding sequence is TGTGCCAGCAGTGATGCGGGAGATACGCAGTATTTT. Filled out from reference TRBV25-1 and TRBJ2-3, the complete variable domain reads EADIYQTPRYLVIGTGKKITLECSQTMGHDKMYWYQQDPGMELHLIHYSYGVNSTEKGDLSSESTVSRIRTEHFPLTLESARPSHTSQYLCASSDAGDTQYFGPGTRLTVL.

This chain links TRBV2 with TRBJ2-5; D unresolved. Germline V CDR1 and CDR2: SNHLY, FYNNEI. Between the trimmed V and J ends, which lost 7 bases and 5 bases, there was a span of 8 bases. The CDR3 is 11 residues long. The CDR3 reads CASTIRETQYF. CDR3 DNA: TGTGCCAGCACGATAAGGGAGACCCAGTACTTC.

CDR3 DNA sequence: TGTGCCAGCAGCCCCCCCGTTGGGACTTTAGTTACAGATACGCAGTATTTT. It codes for CASSPPVGTLVTDTQYF. The genes are TRBV28 and TRBJ2-3; the D gene is possibly TRBD2 (6 bases). Germline assignment: CDR1 MDHEN and CDR2 SYDVKM. There are 17 residues in the CDR3. V lost 6 bases to trimming and J lost 3 bases, with 22 bases between them.